This is a list of T cell receptor beta chains from one sample in a study of shared clonotypes between healthy human individuals. The repertoire was sequenced with immunoSEQ multiplex PCR; TCRdb's copy has only in-frame clones and lacks some. The table records under 130,000 clones, around 64% of them present only once. The source material was memory CD8+ T cells sorted from blood. These receptor sequences come from a woman in her thirties in good health. Each CDR3 is given with its conserved first and last residue. A D gene is named only where the DNA matches it firmly. Expanded clones are given a class, and other clones once, few, many or no size at all.

clone_size	v_call	j_call	d_call	cdr3_nt	cdr3_aa
NA	TRBV7-9	TRBJ2-7	NA	TGTGCCAGCAGCTTAGCTCGAAACGAGCAGTACTTC	CASSLARNEQYF
NA	TRBV29-1	TRBJ1-1	TRBD1	TGCAGCGTTGCCTTCGGGACAGGGGGCACTGAAGCTTTCTTT	CSVAFGTGGTEAFF
NA	TRBV4-1	TRBJ2-2	TRBD2	TGCGCCAGCAGCCAACCTGTGACTAGCGAGAACACCGGGGAGCTGTTTTTT	CASSQPVTSENTGELFF
NA	TRBV7-9	TRBJ2-7	TRBD2	TGTGCCAGCAGCAAGGAATCGGGAGGATCCGAGCAGTACTTC	CASSKESGGSEQYF
few	TRBV28	TRBJ1-5	NA	TGTGCCAGCAGTGCCGGAGTCCAGCCCCAGCATTTT	CASSAGVQPQHF
few	TRBV27	TRBJ2-6	NA	TGTGCCAGCAGTATTGGGGAGAGGAACCCCCCTGGGGCCAACGTCCTGACTTTC	CASSIGERNPPGANVLTF
few	TRBV5-6	TRBJ1-1	NA	TGTGCCAGCAGCTTGTCAGAGAACACTGAAGCTTTCTTT	CASSLSENTEAFF
once	TRBV5-1	TRBJ2-6	NA	TGCGCCAGCCACGGGTCCGGGGGCTCTGGGGCCAACGTCCTGACTTTC	CASHGSGGSGANVLTF
NA	TRBV2	TRBJ2-7	TRBD2	TGTGCCAGCAGTGAGGTAGCGGGGGCCTACGAGCAGTACTTC	CASSEVAGAYEQYF
once	TRBV2	TRBJ1-5	NA	TGTGCCAGCAGTGAAAGGACGGTCTCTCACCAGCCCCAGCATTTT	CASSERTVSHQPQHF
NA	TRBV9	TRBJ2-1	TRBD2	TGTGCCAGCAGCGTGGGACTAGCGGGAAGAGGGACCAATGAGCAGTTCTTC	CASSVGLAGRGTNEQFF
NA	TRBV15	TRBJ1-4	TRBD1	TGTGCCACCAGCAGAGATGCCGGGACAGGGAATGAAAAACTGTTTTTT	CATSRDAGTGNEKLFF
NA	TRBV5-6	TRBJ2-1	TRBD2	TGTGCCAGCAGCTTGGGACTAGCGGTAAATGAGCAGTTCTTC	CASSLGLAVNEQFF
NA	TRBV6-4	TRBJ2-7	TRBD1	TGTGCCAGCAGTTTACGACAGGGTGGCGAGCAGTACTTC	CASSLRQGGEQYF
NA	TRBV28	TRBJ2-2	TRBD2	TGTGCTGCCTCCTCTAGCGGGAGGGAACTTACCGGGGAGCTGTTTTTT	CAASSSGRELTGELFF
NA	TRBV6-6	TRBJ2-1	TRBD1	TGTGCCAGCAGTAATCAGGGGGAGTCCTACAATGAGCAGTTCTTC	CASSNQGESYNEQFF
NA	TRBV19	TRBJ1-2	NA	TGTGCCAGTAGTATAGTCCAGGGGATCTATGGCTACACCTTC	CASSIVQGIYGYTF
NA	TRBV15	TRBJ2-7	NA	TGTGCCACCAGCAGAGATTTGCTGGAGTCCTACGAGCAGTACTTC	CATSRDLLESYEQYF